This T cell receptor (beta chain) was captured in a study of human thymus T cells. Only in-frame clones appear in the TCRdb table, and some are missing; sequencing was by immunoSEQ multiplex PCR. The sample lists 40,000 to 45,000 clones, over 85% occurring once. This CDR3 has 15 amino acids. Germline V lookup: CDR1 MDHEN, CDR2 SYDVKM. The junction had 13 bases not matched to a gene; V was cut back by 6 bases and J by 7 bases. The TCR originated in a boy younger than two with a congenital heart defect but otherwise immunologically healthy. The chain couples TRBV28 to TRBJ1-2; 8 bases line up with TRBD1. The sample comprised blood. In DNA form, the CDR3 reads TGTGCCAGCAGCGCACCAACACCACAGGGGGGTGGCTACACCTTC. Its translation is CASSAPTPQGGGYTF.